The rows below give T cell receptor beta chains drawn from one sample of a study of T cell changes during pregnancy in multiple sclerosis. TCRdb's copy holds only in-frame clones and misses some; the assay was immunoSEQ multiplex PCR. The sample holds 30,000 to 35,000 clones, approximately 90% seen once. Sample: CD8+ T cells from peripheral blood mononuclear cells, taken before pregnancy. The receptor set was obtained from a female donor with multiple sclerosis, enrolled in a pregnancy study. The conserved cysteine and the conserved F or W are not part of the CDR3 here. The order of the fields is V gene, J gene, CDR3 protein.

v_call: TRBV7-8
j_call: TRBJ2-7
cdr3_aa: ASSLGTSGGVGAYEQY

v_call: TRBV19
j_call: TRBJ2-7
cdr3_aa: ASSTGTGSYEQY

v_call: TRBV5-1
j_call: TRBJ2-1
cdr3_aa: ASSPSPSGRGDEQF

v_call: TRBV5-1
j_call: TRBJ2-3
cdr3_aa: ASSFGSWDTQY

v_call: TRBV10-3
j_call: TRBJ2-7
cdr3_aa: AISVGSSDEQY

v_call: TRBV20-1
j_call: TRBJ1-2
cdr3_aa: SALGTGGYT

v_call: TRBV2
j_call: TRBJ2-1
cdr3_aa: ASSEPGTGDEQF

v_call: TRBV7-6
j_call: TRBJ1-2
cdr3_aa: ASSPGGREVSIT

v_call: TRBV6-5
j_call: TRBJ2-7
cdr3_aa: ASSYSRGSNEQY

v_call: TRBV19
j_call: TRBJ1-1
cdr3_aa: ASSAGRGTEAF

v_call: TRBV7-9
j_call: TRBJ1-5
cdr3_aa: ASSLEGSNQPQH

v_call: TRBV11-3
j_call: TRBJ1-1
cdr3_aa: ASSLGPEDTEAF

v_call: TRBV2
j_call: TRBJ1-1
cdr3_aa: ASSEGPGTEAF

v_call: TRBV27
j_call: TRBJ1-1
cdr3_aa: ASSLFLGPAGTEAF

v_call: TRBV2
j_call: TRBJ2-3
cdr3_aa: ASSPGLAGPTDTQY

v_call: TRBV7-9
j_call: TRBJ2-4
cdr3_aa: ASSGGEEGKNIQY

v_call: TRBV6-5
j_call: TRBJ2-1
cdr3_aa: ASGLAGVLNEQF

v_call: TRBV6-1
j_call: TRBJ1-1
cdr3_aa: ASRDGAGEAF

v_call: TRBV29-1
j_call: TRBJ1-5
cdr3_aa: SVEGGEGQPQH

v_call: TRBV29-1
j_call: TRBJ1-2
cdr3_aa: SVAGTGSGGYT

v_call: TRBV11-2
j_call: TRBJ1-4
cdr3_aa: ASRRGQGSNEKLF

v_call: TRBV4-1
j_call: TRBJ2-7
cdr3_aa: ASSQDLREGEQY

v_call: TRBV4-2
j_call: TRBJ2-7
cdr3_aa: ASSQSGTSGTTIPRAQY

v_call: TRBV2
j_call: TRBJ2-3
cdr3_aa: ASSSDLQGKVADTQY

v_call: TRBV30
j_call: TRBJ1-2
cdr3_aa: AWSVWGVTGDAYGYT

v_call: TRBV4-1
j_call: TRBJ2-1
cdr3_aa: ASSQDRTSGAYNEQF

v_call: TRBV7-9
j_call: TRBJ2-7
cdr3_aa: ASSSTDRGVSEQY

v_call: TRBV29-1
j_call: TRBJ2-1
cdr3_aa: SVVRGMDEQF

v_call: TRBV29-1
j_call: TRBJ1-2
cdr3_aa: SVGGGTDPGRYGYT

v_call: TRBV7-4
j_call: TRBJ1-2
cdr3_aa: ASSGGGTGAKWYGYT

v_call: TRBV4-1
j_call: TRBJ2-7
cdr3_aa: ASSPRGREGPYEQY

v_call: TRBV19
j_call: TRBJ1-4
cdr3_aa: ALRGEKLF

v_call: TRBV6-5
j_call: TRBJ2-1
cdr3_aa: ASSYYAGARTEQF

v_call: TRBV9
j_call: TRBJ1-1
cdr3_aa: ASSVVWAVNTEAF

v_call: TRBV5-1
j_call: TRBJ1-2
cdr3_aa: ASSPYLDANYGYT

v_call: TRBV11-1
j_call: TRBJ2-7
cdr3_aa: ASSPTGFNEQY

v_call: TRBV11-2
j_call: TRBJ2-7
cdr3_aa: ASSLGQFYEQY

v_call: TRBV27
j_call: TRBJ2-3
cdr3_aa: ASNPALLLAASTDTQY

v_call: TRBV27
j_call: TRBJ2-5
cdr3_aa: ASSSGADQETQY

v_call: TRBV2
j_call: TRBJ2-1
cdr3_aa: ASTSHLGAEQF